The 12 T cell receptor beta chains listed next were all sequenced from one sample in a study of T cell changes during pregnancy in multiple sclerosis. Produced via immunoSEQ multiplex PCR; TCRdb's table is partial and in-frame only. The sample yields around 80,000 clones, about 93% seen once. The material was peripheral blood, obtained in the second trimester of pregnancy. The source is a female donor in good health, enrolled as a control in a pregnancy study.

The CDR3 sequence: CASSFPADSYYSNQPQHF. The CDR3 DNA sequence: TGTGCCAGCAGTTTTCCGGCGGACAGTTATTATAGCAATCAGCCCCAGCATTTT. This chain connects TRBV28 to TRBJ1-5, with D possibly TRBD1 on 6 matching bases. V lost 3 bases and J lost 0, with 18 bases in between. Per the germline V gene, CDR1 is MDHEN and CDR2 is SYDVKM. This CDR3 has 18 amino acids.

The rearrangement joins TRBV6-5 to TRBJ2-3, with TRBD1 matching over 9 bases. V trimming: 6 bases; J trimming: 1 base; junction bases outside the gene matches: 2. Germline CDR1 and CDR2: MNHEY and SVGAGI. The CDR3 has 14 amino acids. CDR3 in DNA: TGTGCCAGCAGAAACAGGGGGCGCACAGATACGCAGTATTTT. This codes for CASRNRGRTDTQYF.

This chain connects TRBV4-2 to TRBJ1-1; D not certain. Germline CDR1 and CDR2: LGHNA and YNFKEQ. The V and J ends lost 1 base and 5 bases respectively, with 14 bases between them. The CDR3 is 15 residues long. The CDR3 bases are TGTGCCAGCAGCCAAGTAAGGCGGAGGGAGACTGAAGCTTTCTTT. Its translation: CASSQVRRRETEAFF.

The chain recombines TRBV5-4 with TRBJ2-5; 7 bases fit TRBD1. There are 16 residues in the CDR3. Germline CDR1 reads SGHNT; CDR2 reads YYREEE (reference sequence). V dropped 5 bases and J dropped 0; count of bases not matched to a gene: 10. The CDR3 DNA is TGTGCCAGCAGTCGCCGGGACAGACAGTACCAAGAGACCCAGTACTTC. It is translated as CASSRRDRQYQETQYF.

This sequence joins TRBV9 and TRBJ2-7, with D possibly TRBD1 on 6 matching bases. Between the trimmed V and J ends, which lost 4 bases and 2 bases, there was a span of 13 bases. CDR3 size: 14 residues. The V gene's germline CDR1 is SGDLS and CDR2 YYNGEE. In nucleotides, the CDR3 is TGTGCCAGCAGCTCCTTACAGGGACCCTACGAGCAGTACTTC. Translation: CASSSLQGPYEQYF. Based on the CDR3 plus reference TRBV9 and TRBJ2-7, the full variable domain is DSGVTQTPKHLITATGQRVTLRCSPRSGDLSVYWYQQSLDQGLQFLIQYYNGEERAKGNILERFSAQQFPDLHSELNLSSLELGDSALYFCASSSLQGPYEQYFGPGTRLTVT.

This clone was recorded only once. J is TRBJ1-1 and V is TRBV19; D might be TRBD1 (5 bases). Germline loops: CDR1 LNHDA, CDR2 SQIVND (reference sequence). Trimming pared 8 bases from V and 0 bases from J, leaving 16 bases between. CDR3 length equals 15 residues. This CDR3 is CASRIPTDMNTEAFF. CDR3 DNA sequence: TGTGCCAGTCGGATACCGACAGATATGAACACTGAAGCTTTCTTT.

This clone was found a few times. The chain couples TRBV5-1 to TRBJ2-1; TRBD1 agrees at 7 bases. V lost 4 bases, J lost 8 bases, and 12 bases stayed unmatched. Looked up from germline, CDR1 is SGHRS and CDR2 is YFSETQ. The length of the CDR3 is 15 residues. The CDR3: CASSQIGQAPDEQFF. The DNA for the CDR3 is TGCGCCAGCAGCCAGATAGGACAGGCGCCGGATGAGCAGTTCTTC.

The V call is TRBV2, the J call TRBJ1-1, with 7 bases identical to TRBD1. V lost 2 bases and J lost 10; bases outside the gene matches: 1. This CDR3 region has 11 residues. Germline V lookup: CDR1 SNHLY, CDR2 FYNNEI. The chain's CDR3 is CASSERQGAFF. The CDR3 bases are TGTGCCAGCAGTGAAAGACAGGGAGCTTTCTTT.

The V call is TRBV13, the J call TRBJ2-1, with 8 positions matching TRBD1. Germline lookup yields CDR1 PRHDT and CDR2 FYEKMQ (reference sequence). V dropped 7 bases and J dropped 7; count of bases not matched to a gene: 6. CDR3 length: 13 amino acids. CDR3 DNA: TGTGCCAGCACGCGGACAGGGAAGAATGAGCAGTTCTTC. It yields the protein CASTRTGKNEQFF.

The count of this clone is one. The sample carries other DNA sequences with the same CDR3. The chain recombines TRBV11-2 with TRBJ1-5; no definite D call. Trimming removed 2 bases from V and 0 bases from J, with 5 bases in between. Germline CDR1 SGHAT, CDR2 FQNNGV. The CDR3 is 14 residues long. CDR3 DNA: TGTGCCAGCAGCTTAAGCGATAGCAATCAGCCCCAGCATTTT. Protein product: CASSLSDSNQPQHF.

This clone was recorded once. V gene TRBV6-4 combines with J gene TRBJ1-4; 8 nucleotides align to TRBD1. This CDR3 comprises 15 residues. The V gene end was trimmed by 4 bases and the J gene end by 6 bases; junction bases not matched to a gene: 7. Germline-derived CDR1 and CDR2 are MRHNA and SNTAGT. The CDR3 nucleotides are TGTGCCAGCAGTGCATCAGGGGGCTCATATGAAAAACTGTTTTTT. Translation gives CASSASGGSYEKLFF.

The J gene is TRBJ2-2, the V gene TRBV5-1, with 9 bases matching TRBD1. Germline V CDR1 and CDR2: SGHRS, YFSETQ. The length of the CDR3 is 17 residues. V trimming: 6 bases; J trimming: 0 bases; junction bases outside the gene matches: 9. As DNA, the CDR3 is TGCGCCAGCACCGTGGGACAGGGTCAAACGAACACCGGGGAGCTGTTTTTT. Translated: CASTVGQGQTNTGELFF.